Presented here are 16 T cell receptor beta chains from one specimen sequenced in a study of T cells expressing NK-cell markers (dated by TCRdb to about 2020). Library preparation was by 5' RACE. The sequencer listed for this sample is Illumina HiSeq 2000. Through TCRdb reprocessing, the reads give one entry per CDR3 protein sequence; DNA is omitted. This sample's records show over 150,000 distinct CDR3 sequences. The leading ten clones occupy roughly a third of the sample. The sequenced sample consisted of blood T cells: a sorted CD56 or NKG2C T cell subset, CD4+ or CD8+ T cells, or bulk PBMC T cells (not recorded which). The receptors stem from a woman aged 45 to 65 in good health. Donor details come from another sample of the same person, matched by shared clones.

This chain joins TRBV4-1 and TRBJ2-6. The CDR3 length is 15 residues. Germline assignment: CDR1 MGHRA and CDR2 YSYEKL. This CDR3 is CASSLKHGGANVLTF.

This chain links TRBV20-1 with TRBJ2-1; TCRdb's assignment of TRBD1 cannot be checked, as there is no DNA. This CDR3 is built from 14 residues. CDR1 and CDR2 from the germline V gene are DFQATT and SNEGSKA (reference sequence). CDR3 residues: CSAPRTGDYNEQFF.

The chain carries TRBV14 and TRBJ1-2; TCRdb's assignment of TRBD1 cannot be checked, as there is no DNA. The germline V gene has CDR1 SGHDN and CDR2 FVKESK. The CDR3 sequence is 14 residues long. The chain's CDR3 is CASSQGGTLYGYTF.

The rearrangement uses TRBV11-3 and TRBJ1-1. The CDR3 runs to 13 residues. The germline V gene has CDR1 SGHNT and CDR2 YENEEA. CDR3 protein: CASSEDWNTEAFF.

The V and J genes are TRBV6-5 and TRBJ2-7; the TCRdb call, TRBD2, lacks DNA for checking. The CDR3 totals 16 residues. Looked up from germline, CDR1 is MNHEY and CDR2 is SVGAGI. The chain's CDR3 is CASSYGTGRYTYEQYF.

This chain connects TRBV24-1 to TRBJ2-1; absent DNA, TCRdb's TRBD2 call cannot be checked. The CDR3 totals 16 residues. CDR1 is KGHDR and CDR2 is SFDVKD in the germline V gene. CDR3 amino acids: CATSDIAGVGHNEQFF.

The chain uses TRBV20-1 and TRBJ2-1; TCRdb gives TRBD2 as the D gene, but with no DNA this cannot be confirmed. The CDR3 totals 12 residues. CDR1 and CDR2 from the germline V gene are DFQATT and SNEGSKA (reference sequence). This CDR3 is CSASSAGNEQFF.

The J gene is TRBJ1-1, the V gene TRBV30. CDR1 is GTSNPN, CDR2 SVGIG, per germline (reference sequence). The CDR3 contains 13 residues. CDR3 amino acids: CAWSWQMNTEAFF.

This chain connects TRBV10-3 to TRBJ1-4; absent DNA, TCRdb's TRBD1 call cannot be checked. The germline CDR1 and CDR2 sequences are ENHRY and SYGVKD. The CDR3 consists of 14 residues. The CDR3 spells CASGPGQGDEKLFF.

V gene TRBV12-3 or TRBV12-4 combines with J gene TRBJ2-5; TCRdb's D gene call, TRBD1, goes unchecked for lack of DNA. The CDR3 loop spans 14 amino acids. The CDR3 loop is CASSLVGREETQYF.

CDR3 protein: CATSREAGAIYNEQFF. This chain joins TRBV15 and TRBJ2-1; the D call from TCRdb, TRBD2, cannot be confirmed without DNA. The CDR3 consists of 16 residues. CDR1 and CDR2 (germline): LNHNV, YYDKDF (reference sequence).

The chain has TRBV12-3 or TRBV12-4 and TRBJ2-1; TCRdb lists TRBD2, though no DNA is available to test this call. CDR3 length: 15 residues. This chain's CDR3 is CASGRTSGKKDEQFF.

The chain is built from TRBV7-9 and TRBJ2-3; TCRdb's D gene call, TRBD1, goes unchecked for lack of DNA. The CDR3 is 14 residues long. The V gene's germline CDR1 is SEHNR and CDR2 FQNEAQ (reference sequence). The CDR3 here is CASRSGTSPDTQYF.

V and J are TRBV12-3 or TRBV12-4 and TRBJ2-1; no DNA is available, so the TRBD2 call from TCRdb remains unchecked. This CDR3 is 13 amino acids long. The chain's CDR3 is CASSLGLRNEQFF.

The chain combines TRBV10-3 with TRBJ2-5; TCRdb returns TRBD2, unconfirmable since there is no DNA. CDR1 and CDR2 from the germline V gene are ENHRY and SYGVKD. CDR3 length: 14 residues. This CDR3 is CASDSGEGRETQYF.

This CDR3 is CASSLSLTPNTEAFF. The chain uses TRBV27 and TRBJ1-1. This CDR3 has 15 amino acids. Germline values: CDR1 MNHEY, CDR2 SMNVEV (reference sequence).